This is a list of T cell receptor beta chains from one sample in a study of T cells after yellow fever vaccination. In TCRdb, the 5' RACE reads were re-called with MiXCR into one record per CDR3 protein. Of under 300,000 distinct CDR3 sequences listed, about 7.1% were seen once; the top ten hold roughly 0.86%. The material sequenced was CD4+ T cells sorted from PBMCs, taken 15 days after the yellow fever booster vaccination. The receptors were gathered from a man between 25 and 39 years old who received the YFV17D yellow fever vaccine. CDR3s include the opening cysteine and the closing phenylalanine or tryptophan. D genes are given only for firm matches. Not every row has a clone size; where given, it reads once, few, many or a size class.

TRBV24-1	.	TRBJ2-1	TRBD2	TGTGCCACCAGTGATCCGCTAGCGGATTACAATGAGCAGTTCTTC	CATSDPLADYNEQFF
TRBV5-6	.	TRBJ2-7	.	TGTGCCAGCAGCTTTACGGGTCCAGGGGTGGCCGAGCAGTACTTC	CASSFTGPGVAEQYF
TRBV19	.	TRBJ2-2	.	TGTGCCAGTACCCCGATGGGGGGAAGAACCGGGGAGCTGTTTTTT	CASTPMGGRTGELFF
TRBV5-1	many	TRBJ2-2	.	TGCGCCAGCAGCGTTGATGTCCCGAACACCGGGGAGCTGTTTTTT	CASSVDVPNTGELFF
TRBV15	.	TRBJ2-1	TRBD2	TGTGCCATCAGCAGAGATCAACCGGGACTAGCGGGAGCTGAGCAGTTCTTC	CAISRDQPGLAGAEQFF
TRBV20-1	.	TRBJ2-7	.	TGCAGTGCTAGGGGGTGGGGGGACGAGCAGTACTTC	CSARGWGDEQYF
TRBV18	many	TRBJ2-7	.	TGTGCCAGCTCACCACCGTCAACGTACGAGCAGTACTTC	CASSPPSTYEQYF
TRBV9	few	TRBJ2-5	.	TGTGCCAGCAGCGTAGACCAGGGGCGCGTTGAGACCCAGTACTTC	CASSVDQGRVETQYF
TRBV5-4	.	TRBJ2-3	.	TGTGCCAGCAGCCCACTTGATGGCACAGATACGCAGTATTTT	CASSPLDGTDTQYF
TRBV20-1	many	TRBJ2-1	TRBD2	TGCAGTGCTAGAGCGGGGGCGGGAGGGTCAAATGAGCAGTTCTTC	CSARAGAGGSNEQFF
TRBV7-9	few	TRBJ2-3	.	TGTGCCAGCGCTCCGGGAGTCAGCACAGATACGCAGTATTTT	CASAPGVSTDTQYF
TRBV12-3/TRBV12-4	.	TRBJ2-3	.	TGTGCCAGCAGTTTAGAACTACCACCAAGCACAGATACGCAGTATTTT	CASSLELPPSTDTQYF
TRBV5-1	many	TRBJ2-2	TRBD2	TGCGCCAGCAGCCCGGCGGGGGGGGCGAACACCGGGGAGCTGTTTTTT	CASSPAGGANTGELFF
TRBV12-3/TRBV12-4	.	TRBJ2-3	TRBD2	TGTGCCAGCAGCTCTACCCTACAGACTAGCGGGAGCGATACGCAGTATTTT	CASSSTLQTSGSDTQYF
TRBV12-3/TRBV12-4	.	TRBJ2-1	.	TGTGCCAGCAGCGCGGGACTCCCAAGGGCTTGGCAGATCTTC	CASSAGLPRAWQIF
TRBV12-3/TRBV12-4	.	TRBJ2-3	.	TGTGCCAGCAGTTTTCAGTGGTCAGATACGCAGTATTTT	CASSFQWSDTQYF
TRBV7-2	few	TRBJ1-1	.	TGTGCCAGCAGCTCCGGGGCCCCAGGGAGCACTGAAGCTTTCTTT	CASSSGAPGSTEAFF
TRBV9	many	TRBJ2-7	TRBD1	TGTGCCAGCAGCCCACGGGACAGACCCTCCTACGAGCAGTACTTC	CASSPRDRPSYEQYF
TRBV7-8	many	TRBJ2-7	.	TGTGCCAGCAGCTTAGCGCTCGGCACATCCTACGAGCAGTACTTC	CASSLALGTSYEQYF
TRBV29-1	many	TRBJ2-1	TRBD2	TGCAGCGTTTGGTTTAGCGGGAGGAACAATGAGCAGTTCTTC	CSVWFSGRNNEQFF
TRBV5-1	many	TRBJ1-4	TRBD1	TGCGCCAGCAGCATTTCCGGGACAGGCAACGAAAAACTGTTTTTT	CASSISGTGNEKLFF
TRBV10-3	.	TRBJ1-5	TRBD1	TGTGCCATCAGTGGGTCGGCCCTGGGAGGGACAGGGGGCATTAATCAGCCCCAGCATTTT	CAISGSALGGTGGINQPQHF
TRBV5-1	.	TRBJ2-1	.	TGCGCCAGCAGCCTCGGCGGCGGGATAGGGAGAGAGCAGTTCTTC	CASSLGGGIGREQFF
TRBV5-1	many	TRBJ1-6	.	TGCGCCAACCCACCCCTCCACTTT	CANPPLHF
TRBV20-1	.	TRBJ1-2	.	TGCAGTGCGAGCCTCTACTACACCTTC	CSASLYYTF